This T cell receptor (beta chain) came from a study of T-cell reconstitution after alpha-beta-depleted transplantation in children. The library targeted TCRbeta and was prepared with unique molecular identifiers. TCRdb processed the PCR reads anew with MiXCR; each CDR3 protein has one entry. Among approximately 640,000 distinct CDR3 sequences, approximately 15% were seen once, and the ten largest hold 0.9% to 1.2%. This clonotype was counted only a few times. The V and J ends lost 6 bases and 1 base, in that order; junction bases with no gene match: 14. The CDR3 is 17 residues long. The germline CDR1 and CDR2 sequences are MNHNS and SASEGT.

The material sequenced was PBMCs from the stem cell graft donor, taken from the stem cell graft. The clonotype was recovered from a human donor who donated a stem cell graft to a child with acute myeloid leukemia. This rearrangement joins TRBV6-1 to TRBJ1-1; TRBD1 matches 7 bases. CDR3 nucleotides: TGTGCCAGCAGAGCCAGGAGAGATGACAGGGAGAACACTGAAGCTTTCTTT. This codes for CASRARRDDRENTEAFF.